This is a list of T cell receptor beta chains from one sample in a study of blood T cell repertoires in COVID-19. The repertoire was sequenced with immunoSEQ multiplex PCR; TCRdb's copy has only in-frame clones and lacks some. The data contain a few hundred thousand clones, roughly 92% of them singletons. Sequencing used PBMCs or T cells enriched from blood (not recorded which). Every receptor here comes from a woman in her thirties or forties who had been exposed to COVID-19. The CDR3 runs from the conserved cysteine through the conserved F or W. The order of the fields is J gene, clone size, D gene, V gene, CDR3 protein, CDR3 DNA. A D gene is named only where the DNA matches it firmly. Some rows have no size entry. The others give once, few or many, or a class for an expanded clone.

TRBJ2-7,NA,NA,TRBV7-6,CASSLGEGDEQYF,TGTGCCAGCAGCTTAGGGGAGGGGGACGAGCAGTACTTC
TRBJ2-1,NA,TRBD1,TRBV19,CASSIQGAPEQFF,TGTGCCAGTAGTATTCAGGGGGCCCCCGAGCAGTTCTTC
TRBJ2-5,NA,NA,TRBV2,CASTGSRQETQYF,TGTGCCAGCACCGGGAGCCGCCAAGAGACCCAGTACTTC
TRBJ1-3,NA,NA,TRBV5-1,CASSGAPVTSSGNTIYF,TGCGCCAGCAGCGGCGCCCCGGTCACTAGCTCTGGAAACACCATATATTTT
TRBJ2-1,NA,TRBD1,TRBV24-1,CATSDPWTGSNEQFF,TGTGCCACCAGTGATCCTTGGACAGGGTCTAATGAGCAGTTCTTC
TRBJ2-7,NA,TRBD1,TRBV10-3,CAISDLGGASHEQYF,TGTGCCATCAGTGACCTAGGGGGCGCGTCCCACGAGCAGTACTTC
TRBJ2-1,NA,NA,TRBV5-1,CASSYGLENEQFF,TGCGCCAGCAGCTACGGACTGGAAAATGAGCAGTTCTTC
TRBJ2-3,NA,NA,TRBV25-1,CASSLQGPTDTQYF,TGTGCCAGCAGTCTCCAGGGCCCCACAGATACGCAGTATTTT
TRBJ1-2,NA,NA,TRBV7-3,CASSPTHGGRHTF,TGTGCCAGCAGCCCCACCCACGGGGGGCGTCACACCTTC
TRBJ2-5,NA,TRBD1,TRBV2,CASSVDRGAETQYF,TGTGCCAGCAGTGTAGACAGGGGAGCGGAGACCCAGTACTTC
TRBJ1-1,NA,NA,TRBV4-1,CASSQPTGNTEAFF,TGCGCCAGCAGCCAACCAACAGGAAACACTGAAGCTTTCTTT
TRBJ2-2,NA,TRBD1,TRBV6-4,CASRPPGQGVVTGELFF,TGTGCCAGCAGGCCACCCGGACAGGGCGTTGTCACCGGGGAGCTGTTTTTT
TRBJ1-2,NA,TRBD1,TRBV19,CASSTGQGTNYGYTF,TGTGCCAGTAGTACTGGACAGGGCACTAACTATGGCTACACCTTC
TRBJ2-2,NA,TRBD2,TRBV7-3,CASSSLRASGSGELFF,TGTGCCAGCAGCTCCCTTCGCGCTAGCGGGAGCGGGGAGCTGTTTTTT
TRBJ2-1,NA,NA,TRBV30,CAYFRDNNEQFF,TGTGCCTACTTCCGGGACAACAATGAGCAGTTCTTC
TRBJ1-1,NA,NA,TRBV7-9,CASSVDSRSNTEAFF,TGTGCCAGCAGCGTCGACAGCCGGTCAAACACTGAAGCTTTCTTT
TRBJ2-1,once,TRBD2,TRBV3-1/TRBV3-2,CASSQGGGAYNEQFF,TGTGCCAGCAGCCAAGGCGGGGGGGCGTACAATGAGCAGTTCTTC
TRBJ2-2,NA,TRBD1,TRBV6-5,CASSRDSNTGELFF,TGTGCCAGCAGCCGGGACAGTAACACCGGGGAGCTGTTTTTT
TRBJ2-1,NA,TRBD2,TRBV5-1,CASSLAPITSGARNEQFF,TGCGCCAGCAGCTTGGCCCCTATTACTAGCGGGGCGCGCAATGAGCAGTTCTTC
TRBJ2-7,NA,TRBD2,TRBV11-1,CASSFGGTSYEQYF,TGTGCCAGCAGCTTTGGTGGGACTAGCTACGAGCAGTACTTC
TRBJ2-3,NA,TRBD1,TRBV24-1,CATSAGGVSDTQYF,TGTGCCACCAGCGCAGGGGGAGTCAGCGATACGCAGTATTTT
TRBJ1-1,NA,NA,TRBV7-9,CASSQFREAFF,TGTGCCAGCAGCCAATTTCGGGAAGCTTTCTTT
TRBJ1-2,NA,NA,TRBV29-1,CSIDGYTF,TGCAGCATAGATGGCTACACCTTC